This TCR beta chain appears in the sequencing data of a study of metastatic and nonmetastatic thyroid tumors (dated by TCRdb to the early 2020s). At the level of the whole study: The researchers compared repertoires between peripheral blood samples and tumor or nodule tissue samples from patients with malignant or benign thyroid disease.

Library creation used PCR. The data were produced on an Illumina HiSeq 4000. High-throughput sequencing was used to profile the TCR beta-chain CDR3 region of every patient. For the original study's pipeline: Drawing on CDR3 differences between clinicopathological groups, the researchers built a classifier meant to tell apart patients with distant-metastatic papillary thyroid cancer. The Shannon index was used to assess repertoire diversity, and the Morisita-Horn index was used to assess tumor-blood repertoire similarity. In-frame beta chains were kept once TCRdb had trimmed the public reads at Q25 with fastp and called clones with MiXCR. None of the V and J calls come from the authors' own analysis; TCRdb made them. Recorded for this sample are some 4,000 clones; approximately 29% of them occurred a single time. Of the sample, around 16% is held by the ten largest clones. None of the patients had been given any treatment before thyroid surgery. Using T-cell receptor beta sequencing, the researchers looked back retrospectively at clinical samples from patients, gathered between about 2011 and 2018.

Reading from cysteine to phenylalanine, the CDR3 counts 13 amino acids. The retained sequence is limited to the CDR3, 39 bases, with the frame set at the first base. V is cut by 2 bases and J by 3 bases, and the space between the germline ends is 7 bases. Looking up the germline V gene yields CDR1 ENHRY and CDR2 SYGVKD. Here is what the overall study found, with its caveats: TCR beta diversity was reported as significantly higher in malignant tumors than in benign nodules, in both blood and tumor samples.

Worth noting for this clone: Its antigen remains undetermined. Per-base qualities were not stored, and no clone one base away is much larger.

The chain is encoded by TRBV10-3 joined to TRBJ1-2; TRBD1 is possibly the D segment (5 matching bases). This TCR was sampled from a male donor with papillary thyroid cancer or a benign thyroid nodule (not recorded which). Some clones in this sample may be carry-over from other donors' samples. Sequencing was done on a sample of adjacent normal tissue. The bases read TGTGCCATCAGTGAGGAAGGGGACTATGGCTACACCTTC. Its product reads: CAISEEGDYGYTF.